A selection of T cell receptor beta chains follows, all from one sample in a study of shared clonotypes between healthy human individuals. Profiling relied on immunoSEQ multiplex PCR, and the TCRdb table lists in-frame clones only, not all of them. The sample has roughly 2.2 million clones, around 90% seen once. The sequenced sample consisted of naive CD4+ T cells from PBMCs. The receptors here all came from a man younger than 35 in good health. Some clones in this sample may be carry-over from other donors' samples. The CDR3 runs from the conserved cysteine through the conserved F or W. A D gene is named only where the DNA matches it firmly.

V: TRBV29-1; J: TRBJ1-2; D: .; CDR3: CSVEAGFGYTF
V: TRBV5-1; J: TRBJ2-7; D: TRBD2; CDR3: CASSLEAGGYEQYF
V: TRBV2; J: TRBJ2-2; D: TRBD1; CDR3: CASRRGTGGTNTGELFF
V: TRBV7-3; J: TRBJ2-3; D: TRBD2; CDR3: CASSSLGGFSTDTQYF
V: TRBV6-1; J: TRBJ2-7; D: .; CDR3: CASSKTWREQYF
V: TRBV27; J: TRBJ2-1; D: .; CDR3: CASSLLGLGNEQFF
V: TRBV29-1; J: TRBJ2-7; D: .; CDR3: CSVEVGHSYEQYF
V: TRBV6-1; J: TRBJ2-3; D: .; CDR3: CASSERGPSTDTQYF
V: TRBV5-1; J: TRBJ2-7; D: TRBD2; CDR3: CASSLNSAGVGEQYF
V: TRBV9; J: TRBJ2-5; D: .; CDR3: CASSVGMSGSQETQYF
V: TRBV7-9; J: TRBJ2-7; D: .; CDR3: CASSQSSYEQYF
V: TRBV5-4; J: TRBJ2-1; D: .; CDR3: CASSSAGNEQFF
V: TRBV11-1; J: TRBJ2-1; D: TRBD2; CDR3: CASSTPLAGVNEQFF
V: TRBV6-1; J: TRBJ1-3; D: .; CDR3: CASSEGREDTIYF
V: TRBV6-1; J: TRBJ2-3; D: .; CDR3: CASGAYGGEGYTQYF
V: TRBV27; J: TRBJ1-1; D: TRBD1; CDR3: CASSPTGYRTEAFF
V: TRBV4-2; J: TRBJ1-2; D: TRBD1; CDR3: CASSPRGVEGYGYTF
V: TRBV4-3; J: TRBJ2-5; D: .; CDR3: CASSQDGGGGETQYF
V: TRBV14; J: TRBJ1-5; D: .; CDR3: CASSQGEGLYRYPNQPQHF
V: TRBV19; J: TRBJ1-5; D: .; CDR3: CASSTPDAARPPQHF
V: TRBV9; J: TRBJ2-2; D: TRBD1; CDR3: CASSPLGQVLPGELFF
V: TRBV4-1; J: TRBJ2-2; D: TRBD2; CDR3: CASRTSEGGVGELFF
V: TRBV6-5; J: TRBJ1-1; D: .; CDR3: CASSYSSRGPKVEAFF
V: TRBV5-1; J: TRBJ2-7; D: .; CDR3: CASSPLPGSSYEQYF
V: TRBV7-8; J: TRBJ1-6; D: .; CDR3: CASTPGHGQEGSPLHF
V: TRBV5-1; J: TRBJ1-5; D: .; CDR3: CASSLGGLDQPQHF
V: TRBV19; J: TRBJ2-1; D: .; CDR3: CASKGRESGSYNEQFF
V: TRBV5-1; J: TRBJ1-1; D: .; CDR3: CASSLSAPVTEAFF
V: TRBV25-1; J: TRBJ2-3; D: TRBD2; CDR3: CASSRAGGGTDTQYF
V: TRBV27; J: TRBJ1-1; D: .; CDR3: CASSISRGNTEAFF
V: TRBV5-1; J: TRBJ2-7; D: TRBD1; CDR3: CASSPLGGQNYEQYF